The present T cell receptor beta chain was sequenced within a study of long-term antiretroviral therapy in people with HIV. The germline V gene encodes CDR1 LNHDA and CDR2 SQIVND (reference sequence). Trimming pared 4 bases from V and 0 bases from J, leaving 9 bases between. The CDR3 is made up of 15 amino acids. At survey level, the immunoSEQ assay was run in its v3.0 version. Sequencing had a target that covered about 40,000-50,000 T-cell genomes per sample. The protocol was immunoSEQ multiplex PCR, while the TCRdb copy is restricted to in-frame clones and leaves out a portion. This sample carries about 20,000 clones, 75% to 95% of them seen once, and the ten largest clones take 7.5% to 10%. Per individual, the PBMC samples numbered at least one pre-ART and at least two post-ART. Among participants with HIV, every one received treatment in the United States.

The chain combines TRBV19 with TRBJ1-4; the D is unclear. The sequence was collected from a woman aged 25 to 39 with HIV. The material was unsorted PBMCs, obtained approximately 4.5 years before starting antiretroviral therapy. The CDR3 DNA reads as TGTGCCAGTAGTACCGACCTCACAACTAATGAAAAACTGTTTTTT. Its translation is CASSTDLTTNEKLFF.